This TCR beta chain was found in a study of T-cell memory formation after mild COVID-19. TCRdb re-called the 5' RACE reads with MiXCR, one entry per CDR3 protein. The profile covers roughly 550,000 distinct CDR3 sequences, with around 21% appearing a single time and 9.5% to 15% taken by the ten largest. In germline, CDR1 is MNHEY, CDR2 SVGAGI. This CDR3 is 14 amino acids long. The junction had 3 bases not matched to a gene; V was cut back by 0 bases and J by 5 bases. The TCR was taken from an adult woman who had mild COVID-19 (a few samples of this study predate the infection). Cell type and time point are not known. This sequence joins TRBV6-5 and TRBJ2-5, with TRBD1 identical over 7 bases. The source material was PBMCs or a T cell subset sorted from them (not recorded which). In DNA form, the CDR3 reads TGTGCCAGCAGTTACTCGTTCAGGGGGGAGACCCAGTACTTC. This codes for CASSYSFRGETQYF.